This T cell receptor (beta chain) was sequenced for a study of CD8 T cells in Susac syndrome. This clonotype was seen only once. It was with random hexamers that roughly 0.5 to 1 ug RNA was reverse transcribed. TCR beta CDR3 was amplified by immunoSEQ multiplex PCR. This amplification extended across 54 Vbeta and 13 Jbeta segments. TCRdb reanalysed the immunoSEQ multiplex PCR reads using MiXCR and keeps one entry per CDR3 protein. The sample has around 190,000 distinct CDR3 sequences, over 85% seen once; the top ten hold about 0.1%. The sequence came from a human donor in good health. Material: CD4+ T cells from PBMCs.

The CDR3 nucleotides are TGCAGTGCTAGAGATCGGAACCATGAGCAGTTCTTC. This encodes CSARDRNHEQFF. The chain recombines TRBV20-1 with TRBJ2-1; D not certain. Germline V gene sequence: CDR1 DFQATT, CDR2 SNEGSKA (reference sequence). The CDR3 consists of 12 residues. The V and J ends lost 0 bases and 8 bases respectively, with 8 bases between them.